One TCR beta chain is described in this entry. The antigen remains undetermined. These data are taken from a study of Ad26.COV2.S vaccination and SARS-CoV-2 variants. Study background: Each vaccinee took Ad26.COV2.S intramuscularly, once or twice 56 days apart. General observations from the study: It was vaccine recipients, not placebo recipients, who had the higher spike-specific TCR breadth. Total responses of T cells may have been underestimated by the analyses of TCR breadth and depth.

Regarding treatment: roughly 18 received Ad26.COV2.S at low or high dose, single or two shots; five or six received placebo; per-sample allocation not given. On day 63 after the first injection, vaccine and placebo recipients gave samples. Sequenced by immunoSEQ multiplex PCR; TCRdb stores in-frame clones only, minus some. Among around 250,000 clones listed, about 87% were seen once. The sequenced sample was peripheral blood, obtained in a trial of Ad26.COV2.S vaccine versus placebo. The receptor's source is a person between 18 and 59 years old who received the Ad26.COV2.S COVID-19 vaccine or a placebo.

The CDR3 DNA reads TGCGCCAGCAGCGACCCTGGACAGGGGATCGGCTATGGCTACACCTTC. It translates to CASSDPGQGIGYGYTF. V and J are TRBV4-1 and TRBJ1-2, with 9 bases fitting TRBD1. V gave up 5 bases and J gave up 4 bases; unmatched junction bases: 11. Germline V gives CDR1 MGHRA, CDR2 YSYEKL. The CDR3 has 16 amino acids.